This T cell receptor (beta chain) was found in a study of blood T cell repertoires in COVID-19. Background on the study: Acute and convalescent COVID-19 specimens originated in the United States, Italy and Spain. From T cells, B-cell-depleted T cells, or PBMCs came the material, which was cDNA or gDNA.

Per the study methods: Cell counts per sample came from amplifying reference gene primers. Some clones are missing from TCRdb's copy, which holds only in-frame ones; the method was immunoSEQ multiplex PCR. V and J calls and clone size are copied from that table; D and trimming were computed from the DNA. The profile shows around 150,000 clones, roughly 84% of them singletons. Germline values: CDR1 SGHNT, CDR2 YYREEE (reference sequence). The CDR3 is 16 amino acids. With 4 bases clipped from V and 2 bases from J, the junction kept 11 bases outside the gene matches. The chain has TRBV5-4 and TRBJ2-7, with 8 bases matching TRBD1. Sequenced input: peripheral blood. The receptor was isolated from a woman between 50 and 59 years old in a cohort sampled during active or convalescent COVID-19. Here the CDR3 reads CASSEAPGQEAYEQYF. In DNA, the CDR3 is TGTGCCAGCAGCGAGGCACCGGGACAGGAGGCCTACGAGCAGTACTTC. The variable domain in full, completed from reference TRBV5-4 and TRBJ2-7, reads ETGVTQSPTHLIKTRGQQVTLRCSSQSGHNTVSWYQQALGQGPQFIFQYYREEENGRGNFPPRFSGLQFPNYSSELNVNALELDDSALYLCASSEAPGQEAYEQYFGPGTRLTVT.